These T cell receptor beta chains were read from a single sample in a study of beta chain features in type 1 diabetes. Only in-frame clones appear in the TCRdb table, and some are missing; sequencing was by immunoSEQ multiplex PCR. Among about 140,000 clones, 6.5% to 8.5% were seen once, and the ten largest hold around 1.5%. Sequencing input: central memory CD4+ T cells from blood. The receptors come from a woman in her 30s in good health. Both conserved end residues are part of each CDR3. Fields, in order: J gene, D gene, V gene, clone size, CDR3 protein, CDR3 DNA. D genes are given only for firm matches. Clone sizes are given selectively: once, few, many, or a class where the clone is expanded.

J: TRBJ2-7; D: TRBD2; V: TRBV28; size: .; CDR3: CASRERLAGGIHEQYF; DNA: TGTGCCAGCAGGGAGAGATTAGCGGGAGGGATACACGAGCAGTACTTC
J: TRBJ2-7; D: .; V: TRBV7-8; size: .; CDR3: CASISLPTGGGFEQYF; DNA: TGTGCCAGCATCAGTCTTCCGACAGGAGGCGGATTCGAGCAGTACTTC
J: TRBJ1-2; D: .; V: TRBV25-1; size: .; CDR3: CASSVGAGTTYGYTF; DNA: TGTGCCAGCAGTGTTGGGGCAGGGACTACCTATGGCTACACCTTC
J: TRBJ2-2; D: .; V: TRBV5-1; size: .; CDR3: CASSIREPNTGELFF; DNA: TGCGCCAGCAGCATCAGGGAACCTAACACCGGGGAGCTGTTTTTT
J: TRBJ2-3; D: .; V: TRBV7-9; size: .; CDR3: CASSLQSGTDTQYF; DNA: TGTGCCAGCAGCCTCCAATCGGGGACAGATACGCAGTATTTT
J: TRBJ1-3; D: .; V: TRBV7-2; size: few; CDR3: CASSLVGPANSGNTIYF; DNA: TGTGCCAGCAGCTTAGTCGGTCCCGCCAACTCTGGAAACACCATATATTTT
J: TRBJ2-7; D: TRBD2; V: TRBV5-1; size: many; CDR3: CASSQGLQYEQYF; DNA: TGCGCCAGCAGCCAGGGACTACAATACGAGCAGTACTTC
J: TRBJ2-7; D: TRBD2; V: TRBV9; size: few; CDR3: CASSAGLAGLEQYF; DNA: TGTGCCAGCAGCGCCGGACTAGCGGGACTCGAGCAGTACTTC
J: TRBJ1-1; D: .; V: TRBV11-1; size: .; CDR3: CASSNQNRVNTEAFF; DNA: TGTGCCAGCAGCAACCAAAACAGGGTGAACACTGAAGCTTTCTTT
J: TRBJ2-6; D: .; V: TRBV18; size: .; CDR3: CASSPGTEVVSGANVLTF; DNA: TGTGCCAGCTCACCAGGAACAGAAGTTGTCTCTGGGGCCAACGTCCTGACTTTC
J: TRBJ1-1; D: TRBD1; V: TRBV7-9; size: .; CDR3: CASRRTDRENTEAFF; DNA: TGTGCCAGCAGACGAACAGACAGGGAGAACACTGAAGCTTTCTTT
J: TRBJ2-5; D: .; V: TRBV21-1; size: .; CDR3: CASSKDSRTQYF; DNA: TGTGCCAGCAGCAAAGATTCGCGAACCCAGTACTTC
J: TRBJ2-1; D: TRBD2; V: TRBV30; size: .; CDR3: CAWSVSGSSSTYNEQFF; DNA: TGTGCCTGGAGTGTTAGCGGGAGTTCCTCCACCTACAATGAGCAGTTCTTC
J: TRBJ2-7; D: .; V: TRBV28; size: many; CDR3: CASRIGDYEQYF; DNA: TGTGCCAGCAGAATCGGAGACTACGAGCAGTACTTC
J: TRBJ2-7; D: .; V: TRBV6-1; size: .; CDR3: CASSDNRAEQYF; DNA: TGTGCCAGCAGTGACAACAGGGCGGAGCAGTACTTC
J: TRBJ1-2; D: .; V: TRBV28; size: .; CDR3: CASSLNYGYTF; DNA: TGTGCCAGCAGTCTAAACTATGGCTACACCTTC
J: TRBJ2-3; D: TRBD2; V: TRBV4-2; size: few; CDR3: CASSHDRTSGSTDTQYF; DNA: TGTGCCAGCAGCCACGACAGGACTAGCGGGAGCACAGATACGCAGTATTTT
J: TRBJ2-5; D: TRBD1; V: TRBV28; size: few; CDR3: CASREGQEETQYF; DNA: TGTGCCAGCAGGGAAGGACAGGAAGAGACCCAGTACTTC
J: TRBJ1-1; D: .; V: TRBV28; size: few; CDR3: CASVSNTEAFF; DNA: TGTGCCAGCGTAAGCAACACTGAAGCTTTCTTT
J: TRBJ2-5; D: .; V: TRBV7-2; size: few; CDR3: CASSLRRESGAQYF; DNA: TGTGCCAGCAGCTTAAGACGGGAGAGTGGGGCCCAGTACTTC
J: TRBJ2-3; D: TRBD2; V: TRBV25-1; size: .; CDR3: CASSAAGGPFVTQYF; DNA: TGTGCCAGCTCTGCGGCGGGAGGGCCTTTCGTTACGCAGTATTTT
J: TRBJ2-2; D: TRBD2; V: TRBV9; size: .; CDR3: CASSVGAGGNTGELFF; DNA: TGTGCCAGCAGCGTAGGGGCGGGGGGGAACACCGGGGAGCTGTTTTTT
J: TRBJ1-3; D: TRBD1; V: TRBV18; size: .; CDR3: CASSPQSPRQGRNTIYF; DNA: TGTGCCAGCTCACCACAGAGTCCGAGACAGGGAAGAAACACCATATATTTT
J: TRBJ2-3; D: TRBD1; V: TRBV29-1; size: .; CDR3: CSVEATDRALDTQYF; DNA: TGCAGCGTTGAAGCTACGGACAGGGCGTTGGATACGCAGTATTTT
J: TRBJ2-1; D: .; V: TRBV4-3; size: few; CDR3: CASSQETASYNEQFF; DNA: TGCGCCAGCAGCCAAGAAACAGCCTCCTACAATGAGCAGTTCTTC
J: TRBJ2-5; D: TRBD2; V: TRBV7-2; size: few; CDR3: CASISTASSGRARETQYF; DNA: TGTGCCAGCATCTCCACTGCCTCTAGCGGGAGGGCCCGGGAGACCCAGTACTTC
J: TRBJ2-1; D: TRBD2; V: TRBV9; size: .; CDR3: CASSDPRTSQYNEQFF; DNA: TGTGCCAGCAGCGATCCAAGGACTAGCCAATACAATGAGCAGTTCTTC
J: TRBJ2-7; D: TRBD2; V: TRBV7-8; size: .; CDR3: CASSAGSSGSYEQYF; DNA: TGTGCCAGCAGCGCCGGTTCCAGCGGGAGCTACGAGCAGTACTTC
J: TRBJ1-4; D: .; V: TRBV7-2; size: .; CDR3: CASSLTGEKLFF; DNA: TGTGCCAGCAGCTTAACCGGTGAAAAACTGTTTTTT
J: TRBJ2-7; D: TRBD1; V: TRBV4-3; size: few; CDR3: CASSQEWFGTGGVQYF; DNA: TGCGCCAGCAGCCAAGAATGGTTCGGGACAGGGGGCGTACAGTACTTC
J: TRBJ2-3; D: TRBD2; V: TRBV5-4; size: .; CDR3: CASSLVLAGITDTQYF; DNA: TGTGCCAGCAGCTTGGTACTAGCGGGAATCACAGATACGCAGTATTTT
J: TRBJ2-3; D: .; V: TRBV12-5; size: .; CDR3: CASGLSQTSTRTDTQYF; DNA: TGTGCTAGTGGTTTGTCTCAGACATCCACGCGCACAGATACGCAGTATTTT
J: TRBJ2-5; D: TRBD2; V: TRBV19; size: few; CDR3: CASSPLAGNQETQYF; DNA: TGTGCCAGTAGCCCCCTAGCGGGGAATCAAGAGACCCAGTACTTC
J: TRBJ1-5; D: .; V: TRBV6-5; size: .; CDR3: CASSYRMFQPQHF; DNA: TGTGCCAGCAGTTACCGTATGTTTCAGCCCCAGCATTTT
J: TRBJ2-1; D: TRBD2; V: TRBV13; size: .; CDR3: CASNLAGSSSYNEQFF; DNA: TGTGCCAGCAACCTAGCGGGATCGAGCTCCTACAATGAGCAGTTCTTC
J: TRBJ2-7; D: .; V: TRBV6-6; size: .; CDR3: CASSHYEQYF; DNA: TGTGCCAGCAGCCACTACGAGCAGTACTTC
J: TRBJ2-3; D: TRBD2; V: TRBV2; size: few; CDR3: CASSQTSGRVTDTQYF; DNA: TGTGCCAGCAGTCAGACTAGCGGGAGGGTAACAGATACGCAGTATTTT
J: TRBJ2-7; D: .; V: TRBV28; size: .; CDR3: CASSLTVPEQYF; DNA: TGTGCCAGCAGTTTAACGGTCCCCGAGCAGTACTTC
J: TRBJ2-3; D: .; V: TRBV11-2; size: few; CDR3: CASSPVGRTDTQYF; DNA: TGTGCCAGCAGCCCGGTGGGGCGCACAGATACGCAGTATTTT
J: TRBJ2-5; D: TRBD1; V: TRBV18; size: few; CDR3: CASSPNGQGRQETQYF; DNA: TGTGCCAGCTCACCAAACGGACAGGGCCGCCAAGAGACCCAGTACTTC
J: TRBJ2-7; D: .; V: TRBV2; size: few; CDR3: CASNREQVYEQYF; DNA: TGTGCCAGCAATAGAGAACAGGTCTACGAGCAGTACTTC
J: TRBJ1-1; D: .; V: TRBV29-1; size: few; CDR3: CSVGPGRANTEAFF; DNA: TGCAGCGTTGGCCCCGGGAGAGCGAACACTGAAGCTTTCTTT
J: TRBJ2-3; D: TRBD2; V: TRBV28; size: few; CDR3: CASSPLWGAGGPTDTQYF; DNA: TGTGCCAGCAGTCCCCTCTGGGGAGCGGGAGGGCCAACAGATACGCAGTATTTT
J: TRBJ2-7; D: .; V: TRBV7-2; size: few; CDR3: CASSLAGGAVQYEQYF; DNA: TGTGCCAGCAGCTTAGCGGGCGGGGCCGTGCAGTACGAGCAGTACTTC
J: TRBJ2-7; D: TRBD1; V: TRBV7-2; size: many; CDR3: CASSADRASYEQYF; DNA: TGTGCCAGCAGCGCGGACAGGGCGTCCTACGAGCAGTACTTC
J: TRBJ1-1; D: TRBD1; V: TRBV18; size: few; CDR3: CASSSEPQGTEAFF; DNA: TGTGCCAGCTCATCCGAACCACAGGGGACTGAAGCTTTCTTT
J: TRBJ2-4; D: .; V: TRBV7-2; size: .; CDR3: CASSRTRQVVDIQYF; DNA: TGTGCCAGCAGCCGCACCCGACAGGTGGTAGACATTCAGTACTTC
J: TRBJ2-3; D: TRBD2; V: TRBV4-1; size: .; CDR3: CASSPLSSGATDTQYF; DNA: TGCGCCAGCAGCCCGCTATCTAGCGGCGCCACAGATACGCAGTATTTT
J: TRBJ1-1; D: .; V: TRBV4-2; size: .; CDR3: CASSQIQGNTEAFF; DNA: TGTGCCAGCAGCCAGATACAGGGAAACACTGAAGCTTTCTTT
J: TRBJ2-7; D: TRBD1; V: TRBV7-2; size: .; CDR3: CASRFGQGLGHEQYF; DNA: TGTGCCAGCAGATTCGGACAGGGCCTGGGTCACGAGCAGTACTTC
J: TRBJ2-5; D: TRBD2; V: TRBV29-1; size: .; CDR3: CSVVRTREETQYF; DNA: TGCAGCGTTGTCCGGACTAGAGAAGAGACCCAGTACTTC
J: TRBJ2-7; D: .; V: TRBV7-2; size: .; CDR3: CASSLGQSTYEQYF; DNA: TGTGCCAGCAGCTTGGGACAAAGTACCTACGAGCAGTACTTC
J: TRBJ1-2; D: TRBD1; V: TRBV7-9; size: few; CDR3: CASSQGQGADGYTF; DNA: TGTGCCAGCAGCCAGGGACAGGGGGCTGATGGCTACACCTTC
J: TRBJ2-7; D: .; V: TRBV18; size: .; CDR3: CASSPSGAGSYEQYF; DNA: TGTGCCAGCTCACCTAGCGGAGCAGGTTCCTACGAGCAGTACTTC
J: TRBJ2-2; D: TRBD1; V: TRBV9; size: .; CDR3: CASSVVSGQLNTGELFF; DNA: TGTGCCAGCAGCGTAGTTTCGGGACAGCTGAACACCGGGGAGCTGTTTTTT
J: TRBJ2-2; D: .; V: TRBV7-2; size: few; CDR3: CASSLGRAAAGELFF; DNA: TGTGCCAGCAGCTTGGGTCGAGCAGCGGCCGGGGAGCTGTTTTTT
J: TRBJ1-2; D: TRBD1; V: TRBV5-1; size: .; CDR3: CASSRGTGGSYGYTF; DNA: TGCGCCAGCAGCCGAGGGACAGGGGGTAGCTATGGCTACACCTTC